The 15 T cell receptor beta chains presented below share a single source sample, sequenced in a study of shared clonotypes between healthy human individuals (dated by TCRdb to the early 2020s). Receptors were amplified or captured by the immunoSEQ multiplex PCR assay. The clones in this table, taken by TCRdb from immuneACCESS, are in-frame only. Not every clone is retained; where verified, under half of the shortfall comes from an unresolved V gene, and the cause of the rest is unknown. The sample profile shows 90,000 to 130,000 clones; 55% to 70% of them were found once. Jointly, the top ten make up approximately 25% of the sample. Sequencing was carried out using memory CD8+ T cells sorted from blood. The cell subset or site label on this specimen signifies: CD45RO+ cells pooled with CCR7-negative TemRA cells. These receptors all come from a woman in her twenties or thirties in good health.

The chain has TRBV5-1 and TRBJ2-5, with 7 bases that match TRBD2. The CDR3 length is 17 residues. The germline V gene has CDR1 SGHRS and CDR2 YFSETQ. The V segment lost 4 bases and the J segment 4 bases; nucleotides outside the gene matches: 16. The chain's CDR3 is CASSPGGSPLSLETQYF. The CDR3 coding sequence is TGCGCCAGCAGCCCCGGGGGGAGCCCTCTATCATTAGAGACCCAGTACTTC.

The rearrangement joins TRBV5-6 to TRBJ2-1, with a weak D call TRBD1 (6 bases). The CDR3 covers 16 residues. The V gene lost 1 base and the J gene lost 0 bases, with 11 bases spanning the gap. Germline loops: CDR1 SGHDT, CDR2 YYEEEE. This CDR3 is CASSLLWDTSYNEQFF. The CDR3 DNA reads TGTGCCAGCAGCTTGCTATGGGACACCTCCTACAATGAGCAGTTCTTC. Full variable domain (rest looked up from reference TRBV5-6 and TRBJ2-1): DAGVTQSPTHLIKTRGQQVTLRCSPKSGHDTVSWYQQALGQGPQFIFQYYEEEERQRGNFPDRFSGHQFPNYSSELNVNALLLGDSALYLCASSLLWDTSYNEQFFGPGTRLTVL.

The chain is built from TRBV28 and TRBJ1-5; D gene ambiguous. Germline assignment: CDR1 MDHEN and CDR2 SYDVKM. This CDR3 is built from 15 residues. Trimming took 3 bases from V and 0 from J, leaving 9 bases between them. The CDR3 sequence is CASSFLHSSNQPQHF. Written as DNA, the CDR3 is TGTGCCAGCAGTTTTTTACATTCTAGCAATCAGCCCCAGCATTTT.

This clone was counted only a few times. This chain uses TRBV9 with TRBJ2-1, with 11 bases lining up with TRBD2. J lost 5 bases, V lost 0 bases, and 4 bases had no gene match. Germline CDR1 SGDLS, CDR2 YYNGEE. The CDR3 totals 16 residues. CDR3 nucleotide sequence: TGTGCCAGCAGCGTAGGGGGACTAGCGGTAAACAATGAGCAGTTCTTC. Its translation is CASSVGGLAVNNEQFF.

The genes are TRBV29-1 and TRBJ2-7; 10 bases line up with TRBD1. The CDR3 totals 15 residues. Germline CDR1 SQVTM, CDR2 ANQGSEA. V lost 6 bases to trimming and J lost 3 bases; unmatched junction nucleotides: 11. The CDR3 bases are TGCAGCGTCTGGGTTGTGGGACAGGGGAGCTACGAGCAGTACTTC. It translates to CSVWVVGQGSYEQYF.

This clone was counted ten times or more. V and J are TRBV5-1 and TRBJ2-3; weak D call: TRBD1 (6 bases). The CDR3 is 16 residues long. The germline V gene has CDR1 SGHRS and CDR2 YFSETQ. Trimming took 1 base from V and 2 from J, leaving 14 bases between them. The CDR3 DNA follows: TGCGCCAGCAGCTTGAGGGGGTACCCAAACACAGATACGCAGTATTTT. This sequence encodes CASSLRGYPNTDTQYF.

The CDR3, as DNA: TGTGCCAGCAGCCCGAAGGGGGGACAGGGGGCGCGAGAGCAGTACTTC. This sequence encodes CASSPKGGQGAREQYF. The chain carries TRBV7-9 and TRBJ2-7, with 12 positions matching TRBD1. The CDR3 runs 16 residues. Germline lookup yields CDR1 SEHNR and CDR2 FQNEAQ (reference sequence). The V gene end was trimmed by 5 bases and the J gene end by 7 bases; junction bases not matched to a gene: 12.

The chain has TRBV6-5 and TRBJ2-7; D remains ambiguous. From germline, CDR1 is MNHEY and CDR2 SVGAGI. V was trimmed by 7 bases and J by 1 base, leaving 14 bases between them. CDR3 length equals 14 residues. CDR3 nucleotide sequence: TGTGCCAGCATTTGGGCGCTATCATCCTACGAGCAGTACTTC. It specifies CASIWALSSYEQYF.

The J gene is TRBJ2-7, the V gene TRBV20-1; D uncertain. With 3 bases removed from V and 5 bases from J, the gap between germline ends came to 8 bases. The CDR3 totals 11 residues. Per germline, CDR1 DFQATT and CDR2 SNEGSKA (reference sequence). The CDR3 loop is CSASRLHEQYF. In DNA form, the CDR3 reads TGCAGTGCTAGTAGGCTGCACGAGCAGTACTTC.

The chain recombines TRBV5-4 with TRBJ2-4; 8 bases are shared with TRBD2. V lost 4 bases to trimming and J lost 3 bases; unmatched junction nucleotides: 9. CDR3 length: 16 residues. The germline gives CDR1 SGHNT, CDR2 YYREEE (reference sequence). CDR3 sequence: CASSPDREGYKNIQYF. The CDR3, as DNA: TGTGCCAGCAGCCCTGACCGGGAGGGGTACAAAAACATTCAGTACTTC.

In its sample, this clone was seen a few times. The CDR3, as DNA: TGTGCCAGCAGCCCTCAGGGGAATCTGAACACCGGGGAGCTGTTTTTT. Its translation: CASSPQGNLNTGELFF. The J gene is TRBJ2-2, the V gene TRBV14, with D perhaps matching TRBD1 (6 bases). The CDR3 length is 16 residues. Trimming removed 4 bases from V and 1 base from J, with 13 bases in between. Looked up from germline, CDR1 is SGHDN and CDR2 is FVKESK.

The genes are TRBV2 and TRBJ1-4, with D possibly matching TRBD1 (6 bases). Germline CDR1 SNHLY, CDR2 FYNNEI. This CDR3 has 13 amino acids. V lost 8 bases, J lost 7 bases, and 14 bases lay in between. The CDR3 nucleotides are TGTGCCAGCGGGGATGGGGGGCGTGAAAAACTGTTTTTT. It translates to CASGDGGREKLFF.

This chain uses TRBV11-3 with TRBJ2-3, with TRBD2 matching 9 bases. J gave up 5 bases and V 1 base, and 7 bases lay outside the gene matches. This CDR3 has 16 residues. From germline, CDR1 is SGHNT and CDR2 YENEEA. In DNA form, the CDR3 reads TGTGCCAGCAGCTTAGGGACTAGCGCCTGGGGAGATACGCAGTATTTT. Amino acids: CASSLGTSAWGDTQYF.

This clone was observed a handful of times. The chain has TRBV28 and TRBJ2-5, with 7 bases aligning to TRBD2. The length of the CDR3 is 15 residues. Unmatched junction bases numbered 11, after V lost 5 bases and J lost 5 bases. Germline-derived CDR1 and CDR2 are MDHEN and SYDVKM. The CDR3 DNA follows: TGTGCCAGCAGTCCCCCTGGGGGGGACCTGGAGACCCAGTACTTC. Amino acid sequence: CASSPPGGDLETQYF.

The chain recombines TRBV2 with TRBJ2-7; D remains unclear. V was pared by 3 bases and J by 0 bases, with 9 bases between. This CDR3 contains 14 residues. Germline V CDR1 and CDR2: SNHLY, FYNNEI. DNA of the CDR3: TGTGCCAGCAGTGACGGGCGACCCTCCTACGAGCAGTACTTC. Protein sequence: CASSDGRPSYEQYF.